The following is a T cell receptor beta chain sequence with its context. The sample belongs to a study of radiotherapy plus CTLA-4 blockade in lung cancer. Libraries were prepared by immunoSEQ multiplex PCR; TCRdb keeps only in-frame clonotypes and omits some of them. The sample contains around 72,000 clones, around four fifths of which appear only once. The V end was cut by 0 bases, the J end by 5 bases, with 11 bases between. The germline CDR1 and CDR2 sequences are SGHDT and YYEEEE. This CDR3 is 14 amino acids long. The chain employs TRBV5-6 and TRBJ2-5; possibly TRBD2 for D (6 bases). This receptor was taken from a human donor with non-small cell lung cancer who had a complete response to radiotherapy plus ipilimumab. This specimen consisted of peripheral blood, obtained from a patient treated with radiotherapy plus ipilimumab. The CDR3 sequence: CASSLGLEVETQYF. In DNA, the CDR3 is TGTGCCAGCAGCTTGGGACTAGAGGTGGAGACCCAGTACTTC.